Presented here are 11 T cell receptor beta chains from one specimen sequenced in a study of blood T cell repertoires in COVID-19 (TCRdb year 2020). The library was built by means of the immunoSEQ multiplex PCR assay. TCRdb's version of the immuneACCESS table is confined to in-frame rearrangements and falls short of the full clone set. An unresolved V gene accounts for under half of the shortfall where checked; the remainder is of unknown origin. A total of under 130,000 clones appear in this sample, almost 90% of them only once. The biggest ten clones account for about 3.5% of the sample. Sample: peripheral blood. The receptors here all came from a human donor in a cohort sampled during active COVID-19.

The J gene is TRBJ2-7, the V gene TRBV9; 12 nucleotides align to TRBD2. Germline trimming cut 0 bases from V and 5 bases from J; bases unmatched to any gene: 12. Germline values: CDR1 SGDLS, CDR2 YYNGEE. The CDR3 has 18 residues. The CDR3 region is CASSVGASGGVLVHEQYF. CDR3 nucleotides: TGTGCCAGCAGCGTAGGAGCTAGCGGGGGGGTATTGGTCCACGAGCAGTACTTC.

The chain is built from TRBV21-1 and TRBJ2-1; the table's D call TRBD1 went unverified against the DNA. TRBV21-1 is an annotated pseudogene. The CDR3 spans 18 residues. CDR3 sequence: CASSKARAGQGASNEQFF. The CDR3 coding sequence is TGTGCCAGCAGCAAAGCTAGGGCGGGGCAGGGGGCGAGCAATGAGCAGTTCTTC.

The V call is TRBV5-1, the J call TRBJ1-5; possible D gene TRBD1, 5 bases. Trimming left V 0 bases short and J 3 bases short, with 10 bases between. Germline V gene sequence: CDR1 SGHRS, CDR2 YFSETQ. The length of the CDR3 is 15 residues. DNA of the CDR3: TGCGCCAGCAGCTTGGAGGGACTTATCAATCAGCCCCAGCATTTT. Protein product: CASSLEGLINQPQHF.

V is TRBV3-1 (or the pseudogene TRBV3-2) and J is TRBJ2-3; D call uncertain. With 5 bases removed from V and 2 bases from J, the gap between germline ends came to 5 bases. There are 12 residues in the CDR3. CDR1 and CDR2 (germline): LGHDT, YNNKEL (reference sequence). The DNA for the CDR3 is TGTGCCAGCAGCTACAACACAGATACGCAGTATTTT. Translation: CASSYNTDTQYF.

The chain uses TRBV4-1 and TRBJ2-1; possible D gene TRBD2, 7 bases. Germline-derived CDR1 and CDR2 are MGHRA and YSYEKL. Trimming removed 8 bases from V and 6 bases from J, with 26 bases in between. The CDR3 runs 17 residues. CDR3 DNA: TGCGCCAGCGGACAGACCGGAGGACTAGTGGCCCTCAATGAGCAGTTCTTC. Translating it yields CASGQTGGLVALNEQFF.

V gene TRBV5-1 combines with J gene TRBJ1-1, with D possibly being TRBD1 (6 bases). Trimming shortened V by 5 bases and J by 0 bases, and 14 bases separated the two germline ends. This CDR3 contains 15 residues. Germline V gene sequence: CDR1 SGHRS, CDR2 YFSETQ. This chain's CDR3 is CASRRQVSMNTEAFF. DNA for the CDR3: TGCGCCAGCAGGAGACAGGTGTCGATGAACACTGAAGCTTTCTTT.

This rearrangement joins TRBV5-1 to TRBJ2-1; 15 nucleotides line up with TRBD2. V lost 4 bases, J lost 14 bases, and 7 bases stayed unmatched. Germline V CDR1 and CDR2: SGHRS, YFSETQ. The CDR3 is made up of 14 amino acids. CDR3: CASSEGTSGGKEFF. The CDR3 bases are TGCGCCAGCAGCGAAGGGACTAGCGGGGGGAAGGAGTTCTTC.

The chain links TRBV11-3 to TRBJ2-3; no firm D call. Trimming removed 5 bases at V and 1 base at J, with 7 bases between. The CDR3 has 13 amino acids. Germline CDR1 is SGHNT and CDR2 is YENEEA. CDR3 in DNA: TGTGCCAGCAGCCTCCTTGGCACAGATACGCAGTATTTT. Residues: CASSLLGTDTQYF.

The chain uses TRBV7-9 and TRBJ2-4; no reliable D call. This CDR3 region has 16 residues. V was trimmed by 3 bases and J by 2 bases, leaving 14 bases between them. Looked up from germline, CDR1 is SEHNR and CDR2 is FQNEAQ (reference sequence). The CDR3 DNA sequence: TGTGCCAGCAGCTTCGCCCCCCAGGCTACCAAAAACATTCAGTACTTC. It encodes CASSFAPQATKNIQYF.

V gene TRBV3-1 (or the pseudogene TRBV3-2) combines with J gene TRBJ2-3; 8 bases line up with TRBD2. With V trimmed by 4 bases and J by 1 base, 7 bases remained unmatched. The CDR3 loop spans 16 amino acids. Looked up from germline, CDR1 is LGHDT and CDR2 is YNNKEL (reference sequence). DNA of the CDR3: TGTGCCAGCAGCCGAGCACAAGCGGGGGGCACAGATACGCAGTATTTT. This codes for CASSRAQAGGTDTQYF.

In DNA, the CDR3 is TGTGCCAGCAAGGGACAGGGGGCTTTCTATGGCTACACCTTC. It codes for CASKGQGAFYGYTF. The gene calls are TRBV7-9 and TRBJ1-2; TRBD1 matches at 12 bases. Germline values: CDR1 SEHNR, CDR2 FQNEAQ (reference sequence). The V gene end was trimmed by 7 bases and the J gene end by 4 bases; junction bases not matched to a gene: 4. The CDR3 contains 14 residues. Full variable domain (rest looked up from reference TRBV7-9 and TRBJ1-2): DTGVSQNPRHKITKRGQNVTFRCDPISEHNRLYWYRQTLGQGPEFLTYFQNEAQLEKSRLLSDRFSAERPKGSFSTLEIQRTEQGDSAMYLCASKGQGAFYGYTFGSGTRLTVV.